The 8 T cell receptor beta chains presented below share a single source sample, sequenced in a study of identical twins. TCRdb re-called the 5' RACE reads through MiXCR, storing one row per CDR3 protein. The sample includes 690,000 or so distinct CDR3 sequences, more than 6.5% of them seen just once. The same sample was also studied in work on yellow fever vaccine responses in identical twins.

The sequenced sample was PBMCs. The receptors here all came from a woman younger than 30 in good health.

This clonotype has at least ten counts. Written as DNA, the CDR3 is TGTGCCAGCAGTTTAAATAGAGGTCCCCTGGTAGGAGCTTTCTTT. This codes for CASSLNRGPLVGAFF. This chain uses TRBV28 with TRBJ1-1, with D hard to call. Germline loops: CDR1 MDHEN, CDR2 SYDVKM. V gave up 2 bases and J gave up 10 bases, with 20 bases separating them. This CDR3 region has 15 residues. Full variable domain (missing parts from reference TRBV28 and TRBJ1-1): DVKVTQSSRYLVKRTGEKVFLECVQDMDHENMFWYRQDPGLGLRLIYFSYDVKMKEKGDIPEGYSVSREKKERFSLILESASTNQTSMYLCASSLNRGPLVGAFFGQGTRLTVV.

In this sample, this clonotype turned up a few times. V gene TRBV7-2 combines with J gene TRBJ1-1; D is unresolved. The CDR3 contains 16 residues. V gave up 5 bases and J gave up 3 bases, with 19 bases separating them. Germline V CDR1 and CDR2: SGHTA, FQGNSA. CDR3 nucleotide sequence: TGTGCCAGCAGCACCCAAGCTGGACGGAGGGACACTGAAGCTTTCTTT. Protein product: CASSTQAGRRDTEAFF.

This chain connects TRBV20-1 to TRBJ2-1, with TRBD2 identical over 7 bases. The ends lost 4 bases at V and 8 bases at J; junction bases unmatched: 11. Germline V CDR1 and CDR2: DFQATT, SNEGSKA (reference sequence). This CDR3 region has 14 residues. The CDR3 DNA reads TGCAGTGCTACGACTAGCTTCTCCGTTGATGAGCAGTTCTTC. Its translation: CSATTSFSVDEQFF.

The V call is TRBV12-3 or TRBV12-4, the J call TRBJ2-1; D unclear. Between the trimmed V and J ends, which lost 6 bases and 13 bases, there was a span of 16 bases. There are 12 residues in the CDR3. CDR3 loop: CASSPAPGRQFF. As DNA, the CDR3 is TGTGCCAGCAGCCCCGCCCCGGGTAGACAGTTCTTC.

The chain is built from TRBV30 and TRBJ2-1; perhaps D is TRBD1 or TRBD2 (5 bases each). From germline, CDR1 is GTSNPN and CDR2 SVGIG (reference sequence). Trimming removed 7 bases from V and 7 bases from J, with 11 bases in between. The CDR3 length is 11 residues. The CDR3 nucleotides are TGTGCCTCTACCGAGGGGAATGAGCAGTTCTTC. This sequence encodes CASTEGNEQFF.

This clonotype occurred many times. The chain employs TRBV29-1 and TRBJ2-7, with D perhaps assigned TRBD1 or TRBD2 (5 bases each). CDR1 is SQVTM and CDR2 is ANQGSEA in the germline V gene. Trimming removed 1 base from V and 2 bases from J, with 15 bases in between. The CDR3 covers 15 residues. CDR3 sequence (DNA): TGCAGCGTTGAAGTGCCGGGACCTAGAGCCTACGAGCAGTACTTC. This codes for CSVEVPGPRAYEQYF.

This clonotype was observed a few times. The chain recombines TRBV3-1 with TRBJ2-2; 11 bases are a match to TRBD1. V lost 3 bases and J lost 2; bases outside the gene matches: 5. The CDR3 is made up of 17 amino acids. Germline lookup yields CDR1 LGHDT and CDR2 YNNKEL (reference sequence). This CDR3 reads CASSHFRTGGNTGELFF. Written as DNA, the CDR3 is TGTGCCAGCAGCCATTTCAGGACAGGGGGCAACACCGGGGAGCTGTTTTTT.

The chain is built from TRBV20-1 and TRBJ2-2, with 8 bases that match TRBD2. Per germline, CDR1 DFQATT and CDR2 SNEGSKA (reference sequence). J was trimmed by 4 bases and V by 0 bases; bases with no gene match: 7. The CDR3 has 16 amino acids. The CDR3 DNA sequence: TGCAGTGCTAGAGATCTCGCGGGAGGTCCCACCGGGGAGCTGTTTTTT. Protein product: CSARDLAGGPTGELFF.